Listed below are T cell receptor beta chains from one sample, sequenced in a study of identifying expanded T cells in peripheral blood. The protocol was immunoSEQ multiplex PCR, while the TCRdb copy is restricted to in-frame clones and leaves out a portion. The table has about 78,000 clones, roughly 86% seen once. Sequencing input: blood. These TCRs come from a person aged 18 to 70 in good health. Both conserved end residues are part of each CDR3. The order of the fields is D gene, CDR3 length, V gene, clone size, J gene, CDR3 DNA, CDR3 protein. A D gene is named only where the DNA matches it firmly. The listing skips clone size in some rows; elsewhere it reads once, few, many or a size class.

TRBD2,15,TRBV7-8,NA,TRBJ2-7,TGTGCCAGCAGCCAACCCCGGACTAGCGTATACGAGCAGTACTTC,CASSQPRTSVYEQYF
NA,13,TRBV29-1,once,TRBJ1-1,TGCAGCGTTGGTGAGTCGGCAGGGACTGAAGCTTTCTTT,CSVGESAGTEAFF
TRBD2,15,TRBV29-1,NA,TRBJ2-2,TGCAGCGTTGTCCTAGCGGGAGTTAACACCGGGGAGCTGTTTTTT,CSVVLAGVNTGELFF
NA,15,TRBV16,NA,TRBJ2-1,TGTGCCAGCAGCCAATTGCCCACACAGTACAATGAGCAGTTCTTC,CASSQLPTQYNEQFF
TRBD1,13,TRBV6-1,NA,TRBJ2-7,TGTGCCAGCAGTGAAGGGACAGGACCTAGGCTGTACTTC,CASSEGTGPRLYF
TRBD1,14,TRBV2,NA,TRBJ1-1,TGTGCCAGCACCTTCGACAGGGCGAACACTGAAGCTTTCTTT,CASTFDRANTEAFF
TRBD1,13,TRBV6-6,NA,TRBJ1-2,TGTGCCAGCGGGCTTAAGACAGGGAGCGGCTACACCTTC,CASGLKTGSGYTF
NA,20,TRBV12-1,NA,TRBJ1-5,TGTGCCAGCAGCTCATTTTGGCTCCCCGAGGGCCACTGGGACAATCAGCCCCAGCATTTT,CASSSFWLPEGHWDNQPQHF
TRBD1,14,TRBV7-8,NA,TRBJ2-7,TGTGCCAGCAGCTTAGCGACAGGGTTCTACGAGCAGTACTTC,CASSLATGFYEQYF
TRBD1,15,TRBV5-4,once,TRBJ1-1,TGTGCCAGCAGCTTTGGGGGACAGGGGCTGAGCGAAGCTTTCTTT,CASSFGGQGLSEAFF
NA,15,TRBV4-2,NA,TRBJ2-2,TGTGCCAGCAGCCAAATAACAGTCGAAACCGGGGAGCTGTTTTTT,CASSQITVETGELFF
NA,16,TRBV11-1,NA,TRBJ2-2,TGTGCCAGCAGCTTAGCTCCTATCAGGGTACCCGGGGAGCTGTTTTTT,CASSLAPIRVPGELFF
NA,14,TRBV28,few,TRBJ1-4,TGTGCCAGCAGTTTAGATCAGGGAATGAGGAAACTGTTTTTT,CASSLDQGMRKLFF
NA,13,TRBV5-1,few,TRBJ2-7,TGCGCCAGCAGCTTGGACGTCGACTACGAGCAGTACTTC,CASSLDVDYEQYF
NA,14,TRBV7-9,NA,TRBJ2-2,TGTGCCATCGATCCCAGAGCAAACACCGGGGAGCTGTTTTTT,CAIDPRANTGELFF
NA,13,TRBV2,NA,TRBJ2-3,TGTGCCAGCAGTGACGTAGGCACAGATACGCAGTATTTT,CASSDVGTDTQYF
TRBD1,15,TRBV11-3,few,TRBJ2-1,TGTGCCAGCAGCTTAGGCAGGGGGAACAGGAATGAGCAGTTCTTC,CASSLGRGNRNEQFF
NA,14,TRBV6-6,NA,TRBJ2-3,TGTGCCAGCACCAAGCTAGCTGACACAGATACGCAGTATTTT,CASTKLADTDTQYF
TRBD1,15,TRBV28,NA,TRBJ2-7,TGTGCCAGCACTTTGACAGGGAGAGGGACCTACGAGCAGTACTTC,CASTLTGRGTYEQYF
NA,15,TRBV11-2,many,TRBJ2-7,TGTGCCAGCAGCTTGGGTCCGGGCTACTCCTACGAGCAGTACTTC,CASSLGPGYSYEQYF
TRBD1,15,TRBV7-2,NA,TRBJ2-2,TGTGCCAGGGGACAGGCCAAAACGAACACCGGGGAGCTGTTTTTT,CARGQAKTNTGELFF
NA,14,TRBV4-3,NA,TRBJ1-1,TGCGCCAGCAGCCAAGATAAGGAAAGCACTGAAGCTTTCTTT,CASSQDKESTEAFF
NA,12,TRBV29-1,few,TRBJ1-2,TGCAGCGTTGTGCGAGGGGTTCAGGGCTACACCTTC,CSVVRGVQGYTF
NA,15,TRBV28,NA,TRBJ1-2,TGTGCCAGCAGTTTATTCTCAGGGAGGAAGAATGGCTACACCTTC,CASSLFSGRKNGYTF
TRBD1,14,TRBV28,NA,TRBJ1-2,TGTGCCAGCAGTCCGGGGGAGGGGGCGAGGGGCTACACCTTC,CASSPGEGARGYTF
NA,11,TRBV28,NA,TRBJ2-5,TGTGCCAGCAGTTTACTCGAGACCCAGTACTTC,CASSLLETQYF
TRBD1,14,TRBV30,NA,TRBJ1-4,TGTGCCTGGAGAGAACAGGGGATTAATGAAAAACTGTTTTTT,CAWREQGINEKLFF
TRBD2,17,TRBV4-3,NA,TRBJ2-3,TGCGCCAGCAGCCAAGACGCTAGCGGGAGGGCCACAGATACGCAGTATTTT,CASSQDASGRATDTQYF
NA,13,TRBV19,NA,TRBJ2-7,TGTGCCAGTAGTATAGCGGGGGTGAAGGAGCAGTACTTC,CASSIAGVKEQYF
NA,10,TRBV7-2,NA,TRBJ1-2,TGTGCCAGCATGGGAGGACATCTGACCTTC,CASMGGHLTF
NA,13,TRBV15,NA,TRBJ1-2,TGTGCCACCAGCAGAGACGGACAGTACGGCTACACCTTC,CATSRDGQYGYTF
TRBD2,16,TRBV29-1,NA,TRBJ2-2,TGCAGCGTGGGGCTTAGACTAGCGGGGCGCACCGGGGAGCTGTTTTTT,CSVGLRLAGRTGELFF
TRBD1,15,TRBV29-1,NA,TRBJ2-1,TGCAGCGTGGGCTATCGGACAGGGGTTAGAAATGAGCAGTTCTTC,CSVGYRTGVRNEQFF
NA,14,TRBV2,NA,TRBJ2-1,TGTGCCAGCAGTGAAGGGACTACCGTAAATGAGCAGTTCTTC,CASSEGTTVNEQFF
TRBD2,16,TRBV6-5,NA,TRBJ2-3,TGTGCCAGCAGTTATTCGGCTAGCGGAAGCACAGATACGCAGTATTTT,CASSYSASGSTDTQYF
TRBD2,16,TRBV5-4,once,TRBJ2-3,TGTGCCAGCAGCACCCAACTAGCGGGAAGCACAGATACGCAGTATTTT,CASSTQLAGSTDTQYF
NA,16,TRBV18,NA,TRBJ2-2,TGTGCCAGCTCACCGGCGACTAGATTGGGCACCGGGGAGCTGTTTTTT,CASSPATRLGTGELFF
NA,12,TRBV9,once,TRBJ2-1,TGTGCCAGCAGCGCAAACCTCAATGAGCAGTTCTTC,CASSANLNEQFF
TRBD1,12,TRBV6-5,NA,TRBJ1-3,TGTGCCAGCGGGACAGATGGAAACACCATATATTTT,CASGTDGNTIYF
TRBD2,16,TRBV28,NA,TRBJ2-7,TGTGCCAGCAGTGTGGCTAGCGGGAGCCCCTCCTACGAGCAGTACTTC,CASSVASGSPSYEQYF
NA,16,TRBV7-9,NA,TRBJ1-4,TGTGCCAGCAGCTCCGGACTCACCGAGGTGAATGAAAAACTGTTTTTT,CASSSGLTEVNEKLFF
NA,12,TRBV5-1,few,TRBJ1-1,TGCGCCAGCAGCAGGAGTAACACTGAAGCTTTCTTT,CASSRSNTEAFF
TRBD1,14,TRBV27,NA,TRBJ1-2,TGTGCCAGCAGGGAAAGGGACAGCATATATGGCTACACCTTC,CASRERDSIYGYTF
NA,15,TRBV27,NA,TRBJ2-2,TGTGCCAGCAGTTATGGGGGAGTGTTCACCGGGGAGCTGTTTTTT,CASSYGGVFTGELFF
NA,15,TRBV21-1,NA,TRBJ1-1,TGTGCCAGCAGCAACCCGGGACAAAAAAACACTGAAGCTTTCTTT,CASSNPGQKNTEAFF
NA,15,TRBV28,NA,TRBJ2-7,TGTGCCAGCACCCCCCGTGGGGGTACTGCCTACGAGCAGTACTTC,CASTPRGGTAYEQYF
NA,17,TRBV15,few,TRBJ1-2,TGTGCCACCAGCAGAGGGGGACGGGCCGGCGGTGGCTATGGCTACACCTTC,CATSRGGRAGGGYGYTF
NA,14,TRBV9,NA,TRBJ2-5,TGTGCCAGCAGCGTAGCCACTACCCAAGAGACCCAGTACTTC,CASSVATTQETQYF